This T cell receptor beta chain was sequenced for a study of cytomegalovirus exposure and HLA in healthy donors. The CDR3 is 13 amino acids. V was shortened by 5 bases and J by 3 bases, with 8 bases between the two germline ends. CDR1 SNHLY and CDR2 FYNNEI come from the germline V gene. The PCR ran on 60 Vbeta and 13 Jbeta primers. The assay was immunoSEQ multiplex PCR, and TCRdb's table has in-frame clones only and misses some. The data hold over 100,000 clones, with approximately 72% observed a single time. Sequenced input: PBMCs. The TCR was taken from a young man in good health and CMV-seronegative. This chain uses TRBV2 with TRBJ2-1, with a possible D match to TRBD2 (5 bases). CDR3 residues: CASSSGFYNEQFF. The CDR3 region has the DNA TGTGCCAGCAGTTCGGGATTCTACAATGAGCAGTTCTTC. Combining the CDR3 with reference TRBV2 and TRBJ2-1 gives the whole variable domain EPEVTQTPSHQVTQMGQEVILRCVPISNHLYFYWYRQILGQKVEFLVSFYNNEISEKSEIFDDQFSVERPDGSNFTLKIRSTKLEDSAMYFCASSSGFYNEQFFGPGTRLTVL.